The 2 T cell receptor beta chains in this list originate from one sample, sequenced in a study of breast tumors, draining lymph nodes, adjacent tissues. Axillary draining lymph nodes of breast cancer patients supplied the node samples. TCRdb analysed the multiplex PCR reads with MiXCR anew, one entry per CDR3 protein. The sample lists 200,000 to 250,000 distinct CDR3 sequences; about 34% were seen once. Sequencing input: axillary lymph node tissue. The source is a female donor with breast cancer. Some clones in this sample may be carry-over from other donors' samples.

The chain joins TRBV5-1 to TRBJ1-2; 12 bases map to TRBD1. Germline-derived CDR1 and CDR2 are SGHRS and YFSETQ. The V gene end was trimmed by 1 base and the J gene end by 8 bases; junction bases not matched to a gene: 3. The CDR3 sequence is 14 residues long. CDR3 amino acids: CASSLTGTGGGYTF. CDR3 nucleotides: TGCGCCAGCAGCTTGACCGGGACAGGGGGCGGCTACACCTTC.

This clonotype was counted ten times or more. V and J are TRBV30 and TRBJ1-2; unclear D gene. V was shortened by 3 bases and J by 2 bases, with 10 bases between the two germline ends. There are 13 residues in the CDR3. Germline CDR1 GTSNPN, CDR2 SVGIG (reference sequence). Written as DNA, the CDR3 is TGTGCCTGGAGATCAAGGGCAAACTATGGCTACACCTTC. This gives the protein CAWRSRANYGYTF.